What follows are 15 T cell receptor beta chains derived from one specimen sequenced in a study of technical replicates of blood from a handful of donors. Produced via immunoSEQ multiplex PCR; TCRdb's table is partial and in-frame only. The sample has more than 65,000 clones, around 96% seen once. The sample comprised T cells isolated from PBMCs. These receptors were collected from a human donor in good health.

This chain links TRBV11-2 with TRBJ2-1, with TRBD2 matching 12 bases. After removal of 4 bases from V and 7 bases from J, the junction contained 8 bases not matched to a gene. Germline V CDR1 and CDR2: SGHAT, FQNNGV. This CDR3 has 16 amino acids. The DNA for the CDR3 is TGTGCCAGCAGCTCAGCTAGCGGGAGGGCTAGGAATGAGCAGTTCTTC. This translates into CASSSASGRARNEQFF.

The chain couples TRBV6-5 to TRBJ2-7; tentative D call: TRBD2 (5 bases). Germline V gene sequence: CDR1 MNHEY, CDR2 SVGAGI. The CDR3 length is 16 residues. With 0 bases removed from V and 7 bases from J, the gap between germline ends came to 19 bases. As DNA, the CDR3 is TGTGCCAGCAGTTACTCCACCCTCCGGGGAGTATATGAGCAGTACTTC. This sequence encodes CASSYSTLRGVYEQYF.

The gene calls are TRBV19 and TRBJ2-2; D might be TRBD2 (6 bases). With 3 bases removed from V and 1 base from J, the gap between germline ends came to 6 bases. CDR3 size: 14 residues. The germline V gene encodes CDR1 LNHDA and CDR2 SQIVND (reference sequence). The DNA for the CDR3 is TGTGCCAGTAGTATGGGGGGGAACACCGGGGAGCTGTTTTTT. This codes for CASSMGGNTGELFF.

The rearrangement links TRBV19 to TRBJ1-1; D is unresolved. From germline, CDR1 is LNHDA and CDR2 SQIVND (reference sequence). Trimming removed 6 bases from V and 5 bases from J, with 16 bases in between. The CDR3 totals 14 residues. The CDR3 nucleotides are TGTGCCAGTAGCCCACGGACGGGAGCGACTGAAGCTTTCTTT. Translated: CASSPRTGATEAFF.

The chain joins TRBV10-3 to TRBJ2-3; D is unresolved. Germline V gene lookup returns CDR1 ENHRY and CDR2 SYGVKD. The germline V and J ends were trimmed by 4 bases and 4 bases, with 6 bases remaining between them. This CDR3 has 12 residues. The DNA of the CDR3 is TGTGCCATCAGTGGGAGCGCAGATACGCAGTATTTT. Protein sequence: CAISGSADTQYF.

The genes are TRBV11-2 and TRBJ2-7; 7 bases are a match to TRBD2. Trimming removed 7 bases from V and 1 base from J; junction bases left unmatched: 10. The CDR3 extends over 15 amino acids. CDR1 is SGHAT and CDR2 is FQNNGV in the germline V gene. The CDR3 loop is CASNYQVAGSYEQYF. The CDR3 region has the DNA TGTGCCAGCAACTACCAGGTAGCGGGTTCCTACGAGCAGTACTTC.

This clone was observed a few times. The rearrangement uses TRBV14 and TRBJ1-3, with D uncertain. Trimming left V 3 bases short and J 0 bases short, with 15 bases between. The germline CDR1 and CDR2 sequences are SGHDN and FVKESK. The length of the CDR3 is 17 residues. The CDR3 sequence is CASSHPWGVNSGNTIYF. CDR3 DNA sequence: TGTGCCAGCAGCCACCCCTGGGGAGTCAACTCTGGAAACACCATATATTTT.

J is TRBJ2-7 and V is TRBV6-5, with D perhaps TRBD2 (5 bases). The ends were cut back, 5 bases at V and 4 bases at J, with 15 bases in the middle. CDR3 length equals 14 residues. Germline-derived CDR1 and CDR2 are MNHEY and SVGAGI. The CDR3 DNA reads TGTGCCAGCAGTGACGGACGGGAAACTTACGAGCAGTACTTC. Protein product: CASSDGRETYEQYF.

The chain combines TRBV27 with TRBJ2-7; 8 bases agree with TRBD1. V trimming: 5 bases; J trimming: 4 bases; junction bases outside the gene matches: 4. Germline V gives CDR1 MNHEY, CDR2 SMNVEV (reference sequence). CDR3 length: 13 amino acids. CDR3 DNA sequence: TGTGCCAGCAGTGGACAGGGAGTGTACGAGCAGTACTTC. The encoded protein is CASSGQGVYEQYF.

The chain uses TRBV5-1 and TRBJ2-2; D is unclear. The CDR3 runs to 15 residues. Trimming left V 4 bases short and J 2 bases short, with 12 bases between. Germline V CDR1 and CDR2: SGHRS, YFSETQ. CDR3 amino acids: CASSVRHSNTGELFF. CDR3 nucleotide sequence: TGCGCCAGCAGCGTGAGACATTCCAACACCGGGGAGCTGTTTTTT.

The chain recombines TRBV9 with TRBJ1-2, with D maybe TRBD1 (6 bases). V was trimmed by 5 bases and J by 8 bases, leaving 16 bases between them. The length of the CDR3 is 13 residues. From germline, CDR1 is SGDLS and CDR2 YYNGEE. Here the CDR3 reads CASSPTGTKGYTF. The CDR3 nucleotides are TGTGCCAGCAGTCCTACAGGGACGAAAGGCTACACCTTC.

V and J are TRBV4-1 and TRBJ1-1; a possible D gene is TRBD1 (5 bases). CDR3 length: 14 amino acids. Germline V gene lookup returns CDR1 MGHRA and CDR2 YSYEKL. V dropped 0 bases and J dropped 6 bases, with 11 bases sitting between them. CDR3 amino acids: CASSQERGGPEAFF. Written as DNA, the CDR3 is TGCGCCAGCAGCCAAGAGAGGGGAGGGCCTGAAGCTTTCTTT.

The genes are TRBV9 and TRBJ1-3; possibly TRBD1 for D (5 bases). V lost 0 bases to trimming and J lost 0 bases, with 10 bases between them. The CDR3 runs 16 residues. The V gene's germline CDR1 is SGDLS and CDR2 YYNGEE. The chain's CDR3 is CASSVALGGSGNTIYF. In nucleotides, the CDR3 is TGTGCCAGCAGCGTAGCCCTCGGGGGCTCTGGAAACACCATATATTTT.

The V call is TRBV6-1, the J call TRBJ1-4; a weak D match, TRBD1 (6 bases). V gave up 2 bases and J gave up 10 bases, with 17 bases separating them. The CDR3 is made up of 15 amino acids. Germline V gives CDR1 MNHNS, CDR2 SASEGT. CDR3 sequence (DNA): TGTGCCAGCAGTGAACAACAGGGTAGGAGTTCAAAACTGTTTTTT. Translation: CASSEQQGRSSKLFF.

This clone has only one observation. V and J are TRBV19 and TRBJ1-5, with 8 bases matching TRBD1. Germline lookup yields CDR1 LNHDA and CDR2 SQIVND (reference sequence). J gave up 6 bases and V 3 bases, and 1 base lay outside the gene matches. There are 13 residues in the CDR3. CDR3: CASSIQGAQPQHF. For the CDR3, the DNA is TGTGCCAGTAGTATCCAGGGGGCTCAGCCCCAGCATTTT.